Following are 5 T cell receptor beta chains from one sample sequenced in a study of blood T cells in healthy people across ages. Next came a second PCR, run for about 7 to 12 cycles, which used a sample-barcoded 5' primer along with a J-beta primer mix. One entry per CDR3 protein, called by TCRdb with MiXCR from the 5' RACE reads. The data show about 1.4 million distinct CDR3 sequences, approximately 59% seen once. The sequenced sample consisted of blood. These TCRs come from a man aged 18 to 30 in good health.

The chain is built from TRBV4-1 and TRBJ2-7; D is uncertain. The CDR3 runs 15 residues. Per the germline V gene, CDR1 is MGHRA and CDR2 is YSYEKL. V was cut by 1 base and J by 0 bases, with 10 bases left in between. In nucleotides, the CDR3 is TGCGCCAGCAGCCAAGGTATCCGGGTCTCCTACGAGCAGTACTTC. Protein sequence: CASSQGIRVSYEQYF.

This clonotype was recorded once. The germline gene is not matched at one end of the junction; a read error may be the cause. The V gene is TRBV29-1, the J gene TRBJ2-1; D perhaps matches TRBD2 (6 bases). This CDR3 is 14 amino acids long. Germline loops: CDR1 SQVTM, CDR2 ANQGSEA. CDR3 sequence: CSVVPGSSYNEQLF. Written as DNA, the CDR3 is TGCAGCGTTGTTCCCGGGAGCTCCTACAATGAGCAGCTCTTC.

The CDR3 region is CASSLDKGGTGYMNTEAFF. The CDR3 DNA sequence: TGTGCCAGCAGCTTAGATAAGGGGGGGACAGGATATATGAACACTGAAGCTTTCTTT. This chain joins TRBV11-2 and TRBJ1-1; 8 bases are a match to TRBD1. The J segment lost 0 bases and the V segment lost 0 bases, leaving 12 bases of the junction unmatched. The germline gives CDR1 SGHAT, CDR2 FQNNGV. This CDR3 is 19 amino acids long. The whole variable domain, filled in from reference TRBV11-2 and TRBJ1-1, reads EAGVAQSPRYKIIEKRQSVAFWCNPISGHATLYWYQQILGQGPKLLIQFQNNGVVDDSQLPKDRFSAERLKGVDSTLKIQPAKLEDSAVYLCASSLDKGGTGYMNTEAFFGQGTRLTVV.

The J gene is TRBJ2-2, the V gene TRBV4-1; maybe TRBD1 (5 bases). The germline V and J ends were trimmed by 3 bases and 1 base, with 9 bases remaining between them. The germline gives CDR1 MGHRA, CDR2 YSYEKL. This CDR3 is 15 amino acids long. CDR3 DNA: TGCGCCAGCAGCCAGGTGGGGCAGAACACCGGGGAGCTGTTTTTT. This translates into CASSQVGQNTGELFF.

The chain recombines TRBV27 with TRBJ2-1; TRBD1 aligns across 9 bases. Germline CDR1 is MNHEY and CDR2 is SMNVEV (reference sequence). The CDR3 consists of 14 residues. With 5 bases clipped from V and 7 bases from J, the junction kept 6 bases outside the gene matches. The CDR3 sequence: CASSPVQGANEQFF. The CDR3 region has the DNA TGTGCCAGCAGTCCAGTACAGGGGGCAAATGAGCAGTTCTTC.